This section outlines one TCR beta chain sequence together with its context. The CDR3 length is 19 residues. The germline V gene has CDR1 MGHRA and CDR2 YSYEKL. V lost 0 bases, J lost 2 bases, and 11 bases stayed unmatched. 60 Vbeta and 13 Jbeta primers were used in PCR. Assay used: immunoSEQ multiplex PCR; TCRdb lists only in-frame clones, some missing. The sample yields fewer than 250,000 clones, 82% seen once. This entry comes from a study of cytomegalovirus exposure and HLA in healthy donors. Whole-study context: Early on, a data release was issued that held approximately 92 million unique TCRs from HLA-typed donors.

The gene calls are TRBV4-1 and TRBJ1-5; TRBD1 matches 9 bases. The sequenced sample consisted of PBMCs. The source is a man in his forties or fifties in good health and CMV-seropositive. The CDR3 bases are TGCGCCAGCAGCCAAGAAGCCGGACAGGGGATTGGGGGCAATCAGCCCCAGCATTTT. Its protein product is CASSQEAGQGIGGNQPQHF.